This is a list of T cell receptor beta chains from one sample in a study of cytomegalovirus exposure and HLA in healthy donors. The assay was immunoSEQ multiplex PCR, and TCRdb's table has in-frame clones only and misses some. Of 150,000 or so clones listed, 86% are singletons. Sample: PBMCs. These receptors all come from a young woman in good health and CMV-seronegative. Both conserved end residues are trimmed from each CDR3.

v_call: TRBV4-2
j_call: TRBJ1-4
cdr3_aa: ASSQERVMREKLF

v_call: TRBV7-9
j_call: TRBJ2-7
cdr3_aa: ASSLTGGAIYEQY

v_call: TRBV6-6
j_call: TRBJ1-4
cdr3_aa: ASSLGHLATNEKLF

v_call: TRBV27
j_call: TRBJ2-3
cdr3_aa: ASSLKGDTSSTDTQY

v_call: TRBV5-1
j_call: TRBJ1-1
cdr3_aa: ASSLSVDTFMNTEAF

v_call: TRBV19
j_call: TRBJ1-1
cdr3_aa: ASSIVKESEAF

v_call: TRBV28
j_call: TRBJ1-2
cdr3_aa: ASSPPNYGYT

v_call: TRBV19
j_call: TRBJ1-6
cdr3_aa: ASSIWTDNSPLH

v_call: TRBV11-2
j_call: TRBJ2-2
cdr3_aa: ASSIDRVSPGELF

v_call: TRBV7-6
j_call: TRBJ1-2
cdr3_aa: ASSLEGQGGGYP

v_call: TRBV28
j_call: TRBJ2-4
cdr3_aa: ASRRRAGDGKNIQY

v_call: TRBV28
j_call: TRBJ1-2
cdr3_aa: ASRTHSSYGYT

v_call: TRBV5-4
j_call: TRBJ2-1
cdr3_aa: ASTPRGRGGSNEQF

v_call: TRBV7-9
j_call: TRBJ2-3
cdr3_aa: ASSLMGFTDTQY

v_call: TRBV7-3
j_call: TRBJ1-2
cdr3_aa: ASSFPGLYGYT

v_call: TRBV18
j_call: TRBJ1-3
cdr3_aa: ASSLQGSDTIY

v_call: TRBV14
j_call: TRBJ2-4
cdr3_aa: ASSQDRTKNIQY

v_call: TRBV5-1
j_call: TRBJ2-5
cdr3_aa: ATRLGPTEETQY

v_call: TRBV25-1
j_call: TRBJ2-7
cdr3_aa: ASSESSGRGEQY

v_call: TRBV2
j_call: TRBJ1-5
cdr3_aa: ASKKEGLGISNQPQH

v_call: TRBV6-1
j_call: TRBJ2-3
cdr3_aa: ASSELRQGNTDTQY

v_call: TRBV5-1
j_call: TRBJ2-7
cdr3_aa: ASSPAGGSSYEQY

v_call: TRBV27
j_call: TRBJ1-3
cdr3_aa: ASRPPQVGNTIY

v_call: TRBV15
j_call: TRBJ2-1
cdr3_aa: ATSPRDREGNEQF

v_call: TRBV7-9
j_call: TRBJ2-5
cdr3_aa: ASSLARETQY

v_call: TRBV19
j_call: TRBJ2-1
cdr3_aa: ASSIDQEAYNEQF

v_call: TRBV6-1
j_call: TRBJ2-1
cdr3_aa: ASSLQGNQFNEQF

v_call: TRBV5-5
j_call: TRBJ1-1
cdr3_aa: ASARHPTGNTEAF

v_call: TRBV2
j_call: TRBJ1-5
cdr3_aa: ASSQRDRVNQPQH

v_call: TRBV10-1
j_call: TRBJ2-7
cdr3_aa: ASITPGLASYEQY

v_call: TRBV5-6
j_call: TRBJ2-7
cdr3_aa: ASSFGLTYEQY

v_call: TRBV30
j_call: TRBJ2-4
cdr3_aa: AWSVRGLAKNIQY

v_call: TRBV19
j_call: TRBJ1-1
cdr3_aa: ASSIRRESTEAF

v_call: TRBV5-4
j_call: TRBJ2-5
cdr3_aa: ASSFRRGGIETQY

v_call: TRBV9
j_call: TRBJ1-5
cdr3_aa: ASSERGSQPQH

v_call: TRBV2
j_call: TRBJ1-6
cdr3_aa: ASRPGVSNSPLH

v_call: TRBV7-8
j_call: TRBJ2-3
cdr3_aa: ASSFPWDRRDTQY

v_call: TRBV6-1
j_call: TRBJ2-1
cdr3_aa: ASSEGGGGSYNEQF

v_call: TRBV25-1
j_call: TRBJ1-2
cdr3_aa: ASESGGEGYT

v_call: TRBV28
j_call: TRBJ1-2
cdr3_aa: ASSTPGQGNGYT

v_call: TRBV2
j_call: TRBJ1-1
cdr3_aa: ASRGTRKETEAF

v_call: TRBV5-1
j_call: TRBJ2-2
cdr3_aa: ASTPSGLAVTGELF

v_call: TRBV19
j_call: TRBJ2-7
cdr3_aa: ASSLGTGSFEQY

v_call: TRBV5-6
j_call: TRBJ1-2
cdr3_aa: ASSHGTGGDYGYT

v_call: TRBV27
j_call: TRBJ2-3
cdr3_aa: ASSSTGTSPDTQY

v_call: TRBV6-6
j_call: TRBJ1-2
cdr3_aa: ASSYTTILTYGYT

v_call: TRBV4-1
j_call: TRBJ2-4
cdr3_aa: ASSQPQRGGRLAKNIQY

v_call: TRBV6-1
j_call: TRBJ1-1
cdr3_aa: ASSDQVNTEAF

v_call: TRBV30
j_call: TRBJ1-1
cdr3_aa: AWTRLDRRAGEAF

v_call: TRBV11-2
j_call: TRBJ2-7
cdr3_aa: ASSLDYPTSGSKQY

v_call: TRBV25-1
j_call: TRBJ1-4
cdr3_aa: ASSSGTGEEKLF

v_call: TRBV5-1
j_call: TRBJ1-1
cdr3_aa: ASSLGQGEEAF

v_call: TRBV4-1
j_call: TRBJ1-3
cdr3_aa: ASSNPTGGDGNTIY

v_call: TRBV4-2
j_call: TRBJ1-2
cdr3_aa: ASSQTGQGVIKGYP

v_call: TRBV7-9
j_call: TRBJ2-7
cdr3_aa: SSSLDTGEQY

v_call: TRBV6-5
j_call: TRBJ2-7
cdr3_aa: ASSGLDPRYEQY

v_call: TRBV7-2
j_call: TRBJ2-1
cdr3_aa: ASSFWELYNEQF

v_call: TRBV5-8
j_call: TRBJ1-2
cdr3_aa: ASSLGGEGGYT

v_call: TRBV12-5
j_call: TRBJ2-1
cdr3_aa: ASGFLAGASSYNEQF